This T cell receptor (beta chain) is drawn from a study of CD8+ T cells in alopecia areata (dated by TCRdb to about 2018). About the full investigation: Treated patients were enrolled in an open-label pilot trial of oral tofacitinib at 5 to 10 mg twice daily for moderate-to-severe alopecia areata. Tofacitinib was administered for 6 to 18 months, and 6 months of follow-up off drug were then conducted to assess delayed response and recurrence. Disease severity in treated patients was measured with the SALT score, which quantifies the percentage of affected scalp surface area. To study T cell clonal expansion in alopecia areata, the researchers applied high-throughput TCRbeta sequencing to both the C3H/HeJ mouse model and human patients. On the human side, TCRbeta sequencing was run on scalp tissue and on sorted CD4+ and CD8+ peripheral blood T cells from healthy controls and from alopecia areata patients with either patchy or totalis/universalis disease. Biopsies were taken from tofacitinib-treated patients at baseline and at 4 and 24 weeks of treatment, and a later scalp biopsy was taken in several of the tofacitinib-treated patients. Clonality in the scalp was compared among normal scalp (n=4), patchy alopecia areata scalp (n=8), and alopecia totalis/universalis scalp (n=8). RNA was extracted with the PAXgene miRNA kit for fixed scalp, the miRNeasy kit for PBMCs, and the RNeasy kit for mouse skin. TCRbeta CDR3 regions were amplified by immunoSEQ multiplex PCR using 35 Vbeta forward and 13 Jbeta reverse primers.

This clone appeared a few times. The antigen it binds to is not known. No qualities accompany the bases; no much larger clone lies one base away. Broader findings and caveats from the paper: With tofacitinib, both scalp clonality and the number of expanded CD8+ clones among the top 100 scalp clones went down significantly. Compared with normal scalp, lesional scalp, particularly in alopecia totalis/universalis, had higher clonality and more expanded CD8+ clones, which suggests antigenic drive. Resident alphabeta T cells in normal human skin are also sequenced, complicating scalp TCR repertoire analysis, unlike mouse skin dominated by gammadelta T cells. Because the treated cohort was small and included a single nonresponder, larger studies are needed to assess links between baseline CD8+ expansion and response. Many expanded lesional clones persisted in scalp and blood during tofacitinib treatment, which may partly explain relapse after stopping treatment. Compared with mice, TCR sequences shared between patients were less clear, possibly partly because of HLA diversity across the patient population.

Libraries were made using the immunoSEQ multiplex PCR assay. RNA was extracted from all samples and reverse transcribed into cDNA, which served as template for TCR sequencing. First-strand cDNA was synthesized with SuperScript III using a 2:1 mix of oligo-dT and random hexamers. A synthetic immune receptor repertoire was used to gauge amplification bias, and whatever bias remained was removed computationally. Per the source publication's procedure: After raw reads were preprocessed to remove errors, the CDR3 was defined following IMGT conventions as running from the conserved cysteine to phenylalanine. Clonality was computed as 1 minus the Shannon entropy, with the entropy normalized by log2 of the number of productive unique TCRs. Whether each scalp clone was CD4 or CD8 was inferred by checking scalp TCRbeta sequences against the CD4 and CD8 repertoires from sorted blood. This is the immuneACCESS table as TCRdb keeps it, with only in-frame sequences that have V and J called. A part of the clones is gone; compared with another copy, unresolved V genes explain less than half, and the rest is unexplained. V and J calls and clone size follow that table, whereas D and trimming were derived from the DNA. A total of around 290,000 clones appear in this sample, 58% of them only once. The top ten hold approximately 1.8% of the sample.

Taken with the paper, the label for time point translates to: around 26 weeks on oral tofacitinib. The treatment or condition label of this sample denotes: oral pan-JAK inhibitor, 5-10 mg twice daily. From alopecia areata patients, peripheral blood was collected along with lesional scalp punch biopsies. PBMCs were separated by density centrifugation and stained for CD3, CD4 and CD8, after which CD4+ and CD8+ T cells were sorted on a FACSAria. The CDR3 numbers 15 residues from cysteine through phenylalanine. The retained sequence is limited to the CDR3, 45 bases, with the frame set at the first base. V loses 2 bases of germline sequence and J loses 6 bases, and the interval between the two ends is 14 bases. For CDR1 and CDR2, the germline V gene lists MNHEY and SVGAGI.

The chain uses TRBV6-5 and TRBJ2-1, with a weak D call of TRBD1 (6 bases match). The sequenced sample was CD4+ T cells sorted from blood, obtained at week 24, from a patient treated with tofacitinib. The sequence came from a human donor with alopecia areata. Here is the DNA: TGTGCCAGCAGTTACCCCCTGACAGGCCTCAATGAGCAGTTCTTC. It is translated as CASSYPLTGLNEQFF.